Sequencing of this TCR beta chain was carried out in a study of multiple sclerosis patients with progressive multifocal leukoencephalopathy. V was cut by 3 bases and J by 8 bases, with 17 bases left in between. This CDR3 has 15 residues. In germline, CDR1 is LNHDA, CDR2 SQIVND (reference sequence). Study-wide points: Before and during natalizumab, the clones expanded at PML already existed.

Time point specified: before natalizumab initiation. T0 refers to blood drawn before natalizumab was first infused. Sequenced by immunoSEQ multiplex PCR; TCRdb stores in-frame clones only, minus some. Of some 30,000 clones in the sample, 80% to 95% were seen once. Turning to this clone: As yet, its antigen is unknown.

The material sequenced was PBMCs. The gene calls are TRBV19 and TRBJ2-1; the D is unclear. This sequence was found in a man aged 25-45 years with multiple sclerosis. CDR3 nucleotides: TGTGCCAGTAGTATTTGGTGGGGTTCCGTCGATGAGCAGTTCTTC. It translates to CASSIWWGSVDEQFF.